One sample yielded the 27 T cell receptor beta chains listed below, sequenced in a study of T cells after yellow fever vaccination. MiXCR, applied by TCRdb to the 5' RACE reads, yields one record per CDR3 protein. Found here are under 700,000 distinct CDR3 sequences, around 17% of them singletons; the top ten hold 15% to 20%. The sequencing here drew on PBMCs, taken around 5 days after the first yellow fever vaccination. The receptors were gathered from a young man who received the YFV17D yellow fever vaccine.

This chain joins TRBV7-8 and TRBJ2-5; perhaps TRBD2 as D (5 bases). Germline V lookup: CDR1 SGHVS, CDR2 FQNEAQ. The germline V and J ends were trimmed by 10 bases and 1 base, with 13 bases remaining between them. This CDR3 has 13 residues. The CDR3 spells CATTGELQETQYF. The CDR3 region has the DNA TGTGCCACCACCGGGGAGCTCCAAGAGACCCAGTACTTC.

The CDR3 region is CSARGDGPAHYNSPLHF. The CDR3 nucleotides read TGCAGTGCTAGAGGGGATGGGCCAGCCCACTATAATTCACCCCTCCACTTT. This chain links TRBV20-1 with TRBJ1-6, with D hard to call. Trimming stripped 1 base from V and 3 bases from J, with 16 bases between. From germline, CDR1 is DFQATT and CDR2 SNEGSKA (reference sequence). CDR3 size: 17 residues.

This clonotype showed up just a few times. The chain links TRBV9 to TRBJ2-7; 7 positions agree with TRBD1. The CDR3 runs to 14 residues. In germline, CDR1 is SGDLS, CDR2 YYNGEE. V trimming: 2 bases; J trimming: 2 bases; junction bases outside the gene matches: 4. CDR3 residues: CASSVRDSPYEQYF. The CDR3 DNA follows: TGTGCCAGCAGCGTCCGGGACAGCCCCTACGAGCAGTACTTC.

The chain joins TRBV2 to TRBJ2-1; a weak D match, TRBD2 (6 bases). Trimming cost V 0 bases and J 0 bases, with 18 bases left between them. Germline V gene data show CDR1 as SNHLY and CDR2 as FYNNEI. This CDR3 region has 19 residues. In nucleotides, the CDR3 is TGTGCCAGCAGTGAAGCGCTTCGGGAGATTCCGAGCTCCTACAATGAGCAGTTCTTC. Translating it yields CASSEALREIPSSYNEQFF.

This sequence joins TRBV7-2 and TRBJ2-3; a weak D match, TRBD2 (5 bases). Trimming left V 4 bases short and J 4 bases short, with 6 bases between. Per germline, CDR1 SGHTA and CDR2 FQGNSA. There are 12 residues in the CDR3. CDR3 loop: CASSWTADTQYF. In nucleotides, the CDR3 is TGTGCCAGCAGCTGGACTGCAGATACGCAGTATTTT.

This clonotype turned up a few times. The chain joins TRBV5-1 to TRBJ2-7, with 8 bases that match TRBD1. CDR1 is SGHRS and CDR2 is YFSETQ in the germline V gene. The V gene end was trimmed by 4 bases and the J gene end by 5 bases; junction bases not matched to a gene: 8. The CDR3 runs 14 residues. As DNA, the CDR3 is TGCGCCAGCAGCCATGACAGGGGACCGGACGAGCAGTACGTC. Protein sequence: CASSHDRGPDEQYV.

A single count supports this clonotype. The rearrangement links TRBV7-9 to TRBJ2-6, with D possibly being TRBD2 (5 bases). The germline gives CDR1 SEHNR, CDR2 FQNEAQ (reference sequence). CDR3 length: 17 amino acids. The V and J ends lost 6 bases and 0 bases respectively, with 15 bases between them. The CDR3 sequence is CASRGGGPFSGANVLTF. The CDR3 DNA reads TGTGCCAGCAGAGGTGGAGGACCCTTCTCTGGGGCCAACGTCCTGACTTTC.

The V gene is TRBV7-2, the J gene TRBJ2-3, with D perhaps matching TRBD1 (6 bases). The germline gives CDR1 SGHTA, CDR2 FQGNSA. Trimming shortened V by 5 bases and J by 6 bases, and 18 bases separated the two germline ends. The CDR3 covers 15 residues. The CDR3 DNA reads TGTGCCAGCAGCCCGCAGACAGGCCCTCTGGATACGCAGTATTTT. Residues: CASSPQTGPLDTQYF.

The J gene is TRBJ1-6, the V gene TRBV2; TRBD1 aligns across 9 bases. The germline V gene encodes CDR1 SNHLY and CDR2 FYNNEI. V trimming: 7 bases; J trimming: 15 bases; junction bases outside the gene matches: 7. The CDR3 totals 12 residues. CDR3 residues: CASTETGGHLHF. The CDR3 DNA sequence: TGTGCCAGCACCGAGACAGGGGGGCACCTCCACTTT.

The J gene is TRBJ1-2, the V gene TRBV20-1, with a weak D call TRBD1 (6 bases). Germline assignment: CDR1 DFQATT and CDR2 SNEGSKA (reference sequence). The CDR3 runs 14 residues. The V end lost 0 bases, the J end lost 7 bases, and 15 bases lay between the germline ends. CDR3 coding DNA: TGCAGTGCTAGAGATCCCCAGGGGCGGCGTGGCTACACCTTC. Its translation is CSARDPQGRRGYTF.

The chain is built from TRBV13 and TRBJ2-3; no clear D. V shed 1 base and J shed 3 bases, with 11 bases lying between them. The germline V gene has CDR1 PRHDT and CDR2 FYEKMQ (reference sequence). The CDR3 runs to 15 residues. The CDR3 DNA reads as TGTGCCAGCAGCTTAGTATCCGCTAGAACAGATACGCAGTATTTT. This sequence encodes CASSLVSARTDTQYF.

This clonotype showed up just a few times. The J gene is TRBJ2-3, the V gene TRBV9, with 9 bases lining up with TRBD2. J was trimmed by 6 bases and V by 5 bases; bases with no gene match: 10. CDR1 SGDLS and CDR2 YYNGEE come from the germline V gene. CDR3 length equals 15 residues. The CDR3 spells CASSTSGTSSDTQYF. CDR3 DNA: TGTGCCAGCAGTACGTCCGGGACTAGCAGCGATACGCAGTATTTT.

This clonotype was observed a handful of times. The CDR3 region is CASQFGETQYF. In DNA form, the CDR3 reads TGCGCCAGCCAGTTCGGGGAGACCCAGTACTTC. This chain joins TRBV4-1 and TRBJ2-5, with D unresolved. V was clipped by 8 bases and J by 5 bases, with 9 bases between them. Germline V CDR1 and CDR2: MGHRA, YSYEKL. The CDR3 extends over 11 amino acids.

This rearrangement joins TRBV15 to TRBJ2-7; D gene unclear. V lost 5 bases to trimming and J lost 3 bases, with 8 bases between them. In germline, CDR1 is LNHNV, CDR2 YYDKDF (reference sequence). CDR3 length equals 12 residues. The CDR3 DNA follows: TGTGCCACCAGCGTTATGCACTACGAGCAGTACTTC. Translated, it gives CATSVMHYEQYF.

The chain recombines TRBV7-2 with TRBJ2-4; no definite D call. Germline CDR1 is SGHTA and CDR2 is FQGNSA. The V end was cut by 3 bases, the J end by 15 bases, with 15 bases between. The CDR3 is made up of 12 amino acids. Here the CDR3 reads CASSFLGQPTYF. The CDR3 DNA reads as TGTGCCAGCAGCTTCCTAGGCCAACCGACGTACTTC. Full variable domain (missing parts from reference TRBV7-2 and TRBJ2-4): GAGVSQSPSNKVTEKGKDVELRCDPISGHTALYWYRQSLGQGLEFLIYFQGNSAPDKSGLPSDRFSAERTGGSVSTLTIQRTQQEDSAVYLCASSFLGQPTYFGAGTRLSVL.

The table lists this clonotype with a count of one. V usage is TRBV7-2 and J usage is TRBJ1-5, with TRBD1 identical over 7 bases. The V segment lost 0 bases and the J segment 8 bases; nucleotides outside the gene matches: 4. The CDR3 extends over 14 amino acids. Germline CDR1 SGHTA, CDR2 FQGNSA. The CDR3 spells CASSLATRGKPQHF. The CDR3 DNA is TGTGCCAGCAGCTTAGCCACCAGGGGGAAGCCCCAGCATTTT.

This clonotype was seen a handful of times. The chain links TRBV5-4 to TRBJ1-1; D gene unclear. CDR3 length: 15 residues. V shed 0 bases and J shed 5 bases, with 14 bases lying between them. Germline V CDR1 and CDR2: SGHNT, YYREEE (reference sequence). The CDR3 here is CASSLVLGIGTEAFF. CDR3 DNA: TGTGCCAGCAGCTTGGTTTTGGGTATTGGAACTGAAGCTTTCTTT. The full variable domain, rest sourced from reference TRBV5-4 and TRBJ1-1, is ETGVTQSPTHLIKTRGQQVTLRCSSQSGHNTVSWYQQALGQGPQFIFQYYREEENGRGNFPPRFSGLQFPNYSSELNVNALELDDSALYLCASSLVLGIGTEAFFGQGTRLTVV.

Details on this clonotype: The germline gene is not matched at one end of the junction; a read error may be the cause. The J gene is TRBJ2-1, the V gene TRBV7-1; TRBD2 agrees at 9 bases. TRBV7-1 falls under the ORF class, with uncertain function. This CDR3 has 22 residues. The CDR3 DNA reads TGCGCCAGCAGCTCCAAACCTACTTATAGCGGGGGCCCCCGTGGTACCTACAATGAGCAGTTCTTC. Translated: CASSSKPTYSGGPRGTYNEQFF.

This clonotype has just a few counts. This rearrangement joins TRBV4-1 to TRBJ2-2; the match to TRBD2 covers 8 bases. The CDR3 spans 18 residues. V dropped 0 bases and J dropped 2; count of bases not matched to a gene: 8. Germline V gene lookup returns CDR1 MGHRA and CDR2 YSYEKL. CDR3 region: CASSQEPSGGLNTGELFF. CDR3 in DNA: TGCGCCAGCAGCCAAGAACCGAGCGGGGGTCTAAACACCGGGGAGCTGTTTTTT.

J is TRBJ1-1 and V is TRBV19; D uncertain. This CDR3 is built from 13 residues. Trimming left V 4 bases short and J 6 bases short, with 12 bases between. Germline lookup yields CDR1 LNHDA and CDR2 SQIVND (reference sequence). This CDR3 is CASSTRGVSEAFF. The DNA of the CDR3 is TGTGCCAGTAGTACGCGGGGTGTTTCTGAAGCTTTCTTT.

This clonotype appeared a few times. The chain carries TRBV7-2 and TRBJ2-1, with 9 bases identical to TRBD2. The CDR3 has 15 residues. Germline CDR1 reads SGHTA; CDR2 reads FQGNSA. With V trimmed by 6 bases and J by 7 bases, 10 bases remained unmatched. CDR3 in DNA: TGTGCCAGCAGTTTTAGCGGGGGCCCCTGGAATGAGCAGTTCTTC. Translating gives CASSFSGGPWNEQFF.

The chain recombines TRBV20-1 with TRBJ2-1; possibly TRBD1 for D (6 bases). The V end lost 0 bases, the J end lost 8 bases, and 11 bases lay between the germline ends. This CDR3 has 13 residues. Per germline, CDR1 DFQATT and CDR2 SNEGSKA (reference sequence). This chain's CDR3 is CSARDRHRDEQFF. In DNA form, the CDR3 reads TGCAGTGCTAGAGATAGACACAGGGATGAGCAGTTCTTC.

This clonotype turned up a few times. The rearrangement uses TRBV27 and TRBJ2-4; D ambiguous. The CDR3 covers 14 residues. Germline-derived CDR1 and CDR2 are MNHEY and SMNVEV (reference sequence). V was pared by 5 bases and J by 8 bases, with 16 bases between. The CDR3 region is CASSSISVSHIQYF. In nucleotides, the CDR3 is TGTGCCAGCAGTAGCATCAGCGTGAGTCACATTCAGTACTTC.

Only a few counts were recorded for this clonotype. CDR3 sequence (DNA): TGTGCCAGCAGCGCCGGAAGAAACTCTGGAAACACCATATATTTT. Translation: CASSAGRNSGNTIYF. The V and J genes are TRBV7-9 and TRBJ1-3; no clear D gene. Trimming removed 5 bases from V and 0 bases from J, with 11 bases in between. Germline values: CDR1 SEHNR, CDR2 FQNEAQ (reference sequence). The CDR3 covers 15 residues.

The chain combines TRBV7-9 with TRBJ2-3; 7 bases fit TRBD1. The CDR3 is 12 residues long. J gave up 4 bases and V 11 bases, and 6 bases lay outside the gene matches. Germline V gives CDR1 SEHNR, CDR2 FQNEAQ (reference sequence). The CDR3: CAVHRGADTQYF. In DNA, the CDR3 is TGTGCCGTACACAGGGGTGCAGATACGCAGTATTTT. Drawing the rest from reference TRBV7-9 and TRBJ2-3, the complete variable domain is DTGVSQNPRHKITKRGQNVTFRCDPISEHNRLYWYRQTLGQGPEFLTYFQNEAQLEKSRLLSDRFSAERPKGSFSTLEIQRTEQGDSAMYLCAVHRGADTQYFGPGTRLTVL.

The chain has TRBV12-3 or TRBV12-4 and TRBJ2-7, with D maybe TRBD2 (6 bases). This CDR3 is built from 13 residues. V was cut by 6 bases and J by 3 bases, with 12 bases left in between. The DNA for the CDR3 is TGTGCCAGCAGCCGGGACTTCGGCTACGAGCAGTACTTC. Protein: CASSRDFGYEQYF.

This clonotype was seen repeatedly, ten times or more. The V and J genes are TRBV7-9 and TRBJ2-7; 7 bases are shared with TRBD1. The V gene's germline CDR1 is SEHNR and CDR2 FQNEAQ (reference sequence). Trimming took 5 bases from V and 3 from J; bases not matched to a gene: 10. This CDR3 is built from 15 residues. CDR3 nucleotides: TGTGCCAGCAGCCCCCGGACAGGAGGTTACTACGAGCAGTACTTC. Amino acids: CASSPRTGGYYEQYF.